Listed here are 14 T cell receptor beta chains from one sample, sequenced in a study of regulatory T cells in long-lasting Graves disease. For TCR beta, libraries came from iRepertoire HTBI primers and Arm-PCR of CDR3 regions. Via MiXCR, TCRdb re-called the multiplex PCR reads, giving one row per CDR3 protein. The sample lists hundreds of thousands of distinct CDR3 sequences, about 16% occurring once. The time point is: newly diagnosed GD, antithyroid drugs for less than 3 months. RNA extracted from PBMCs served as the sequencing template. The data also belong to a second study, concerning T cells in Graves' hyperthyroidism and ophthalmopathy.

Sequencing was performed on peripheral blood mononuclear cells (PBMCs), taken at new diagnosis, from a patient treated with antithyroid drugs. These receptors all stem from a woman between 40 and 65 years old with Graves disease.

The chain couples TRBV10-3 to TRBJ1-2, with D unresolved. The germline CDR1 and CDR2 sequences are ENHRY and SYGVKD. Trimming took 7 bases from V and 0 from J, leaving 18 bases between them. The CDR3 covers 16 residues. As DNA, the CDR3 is TGTGCCATCACCCGCGAACGTAGCTTAGCTAACTATGGCTACACCTTC. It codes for CAITRERSLANYGYTF.

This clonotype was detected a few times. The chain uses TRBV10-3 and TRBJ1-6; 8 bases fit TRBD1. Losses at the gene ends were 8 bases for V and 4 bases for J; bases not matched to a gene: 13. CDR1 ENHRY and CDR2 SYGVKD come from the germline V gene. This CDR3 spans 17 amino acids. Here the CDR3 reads CAISRDTGTGYNSPLHF. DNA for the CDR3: TGTGCCATCTCTCGGGATACCGGGACAGGATATAATTCACCCCTCCACTTT.

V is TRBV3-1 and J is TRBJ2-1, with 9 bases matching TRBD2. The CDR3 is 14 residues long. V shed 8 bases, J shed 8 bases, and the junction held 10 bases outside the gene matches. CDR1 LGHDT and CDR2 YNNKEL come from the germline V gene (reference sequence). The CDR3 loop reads CASRLRGGAYEQFF. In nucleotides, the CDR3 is TGTGCCAGCCGTCTCCGCGGGGGGGCCTATGAGCAGTTCTTC.

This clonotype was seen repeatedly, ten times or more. CDR3 nucleotides: TGTGCCAGCAGTTTTATTGAGGGGGACTACGAGCAGTACTTC. It codes for CASSFIEGDYEQYF. The chain uses TRBV12-3 or TRBV12-4 and TRBJ2-7, with D tentatively TRBD1 (6 bases). The CDR3 consists of 14 residues. V was pared by 3 bases and J by 3 bases, with 12 bases between.

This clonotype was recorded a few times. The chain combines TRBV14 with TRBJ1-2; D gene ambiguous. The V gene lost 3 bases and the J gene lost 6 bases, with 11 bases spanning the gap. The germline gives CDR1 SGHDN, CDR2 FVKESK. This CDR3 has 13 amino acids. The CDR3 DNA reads TGTGCCAGCAGCCACCAGAGGGAGGATGGCTACACCTTC. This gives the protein CASSHQREDGYTF.

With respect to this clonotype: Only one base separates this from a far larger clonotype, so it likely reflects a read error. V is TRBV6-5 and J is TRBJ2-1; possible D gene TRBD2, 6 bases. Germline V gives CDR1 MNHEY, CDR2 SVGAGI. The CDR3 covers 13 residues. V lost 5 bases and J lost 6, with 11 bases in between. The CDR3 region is CASSHGGPNEQFF. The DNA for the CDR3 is TGTGCCAGCAGTCACGGGGGTCCCAATGAGCAGTTCTTC.

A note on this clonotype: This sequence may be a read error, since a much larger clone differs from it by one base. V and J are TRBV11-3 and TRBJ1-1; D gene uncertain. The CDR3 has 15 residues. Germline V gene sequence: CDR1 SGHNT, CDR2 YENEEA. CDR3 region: CASGFPGLGNTEAFF. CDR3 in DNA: TGTGCCAGCGGCTTCCCGGGTCTCGGGAACACTGAAGCTTTCTTT. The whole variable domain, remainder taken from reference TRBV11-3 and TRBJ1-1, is EAGVVQSPRYKIIEKKQPVAFWCNPISGHNTLYWYLQNLGQGPELLIRYENEEAVDDSQLPKDRFSAERLKGVDSTLKIQPAELGDSAVYLCASGFPGLGNTEAFFGQGTRLTVV.

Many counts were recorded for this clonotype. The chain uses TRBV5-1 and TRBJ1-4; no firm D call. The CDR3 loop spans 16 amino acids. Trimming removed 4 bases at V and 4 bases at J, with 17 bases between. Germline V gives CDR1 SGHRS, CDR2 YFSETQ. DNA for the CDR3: TGCGCCAGCAGCATGAGAAGAGCAAGCATTAATGAAAAACTGTTTTTT. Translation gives CASSMRRASINEKLFF.

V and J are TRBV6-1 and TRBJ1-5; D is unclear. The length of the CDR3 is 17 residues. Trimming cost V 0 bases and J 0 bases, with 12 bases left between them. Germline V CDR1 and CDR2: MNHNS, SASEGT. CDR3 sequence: CASSEATDNNSNQPQHF. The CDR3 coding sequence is TGTGCCAGCAGTGAAGCAACAGACAACAATAGCAATCAGCCCCAGCATTTT.

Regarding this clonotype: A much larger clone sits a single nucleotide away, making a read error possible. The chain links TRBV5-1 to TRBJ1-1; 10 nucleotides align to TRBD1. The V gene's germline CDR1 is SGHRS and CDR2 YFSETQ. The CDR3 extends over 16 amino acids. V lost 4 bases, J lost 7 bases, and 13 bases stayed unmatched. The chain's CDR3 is CASSATGGLGVIEAFF. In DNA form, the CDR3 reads TGCGCCAGCAGCGCGACAGGGGGCTTAGGCGTCATTGAAGCTTTCTTT. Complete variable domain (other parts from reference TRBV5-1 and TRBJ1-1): KAGVTQTPRYLIKTRGQQVTLSCSPISGHRSVSWYQQTPGQGLQFLFEYFSETQRNKGNFPGRFSGRQFSNSRSEMNVSTLELGDSALYLCASSATGGLGVIEAFFGQGTRLTVV.

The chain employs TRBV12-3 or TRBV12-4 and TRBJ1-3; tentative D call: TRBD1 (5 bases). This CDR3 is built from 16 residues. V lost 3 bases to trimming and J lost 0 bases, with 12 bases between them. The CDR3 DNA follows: TGTGCCAGCAGTTTGGACATCTCCTCCTCTGGAAACACCATATATTTT. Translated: CASSLDISSSGNTIYF.

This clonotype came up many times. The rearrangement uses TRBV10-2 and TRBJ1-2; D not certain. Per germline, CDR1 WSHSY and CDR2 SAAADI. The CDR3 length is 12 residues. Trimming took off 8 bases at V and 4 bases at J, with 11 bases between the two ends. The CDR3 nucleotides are TGCGCCAGCCTTAGCGGTACCTATGGCTACACCTTC. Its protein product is CASLSGTYGYTF.

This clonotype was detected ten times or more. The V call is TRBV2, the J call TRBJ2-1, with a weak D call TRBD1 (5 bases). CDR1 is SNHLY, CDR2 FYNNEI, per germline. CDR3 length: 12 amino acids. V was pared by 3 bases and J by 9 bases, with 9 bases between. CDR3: CASSDFRGEQFF. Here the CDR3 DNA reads TGTGCCAGCAGTGATTTTAGGGGTGAGCAGTTCTTC.

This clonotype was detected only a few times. For the CDR3, the DNA is TGTGCCAGCAGCCCGCGGGGGCTCGGCTACGAGCAGTACTTC. It codes for CASSPRGLGYEQYF. The rearrangement links TRBV9 to TRBJ2-7; D possibly corresponds to TRBD2 (7 bases). The CDR3 runs to 14 residues. V gave up 4 bases and J gave up 3 bases, with 14 bases separating them. Per germline, CDR1 SGDLS and CDR2 YYNGEE.